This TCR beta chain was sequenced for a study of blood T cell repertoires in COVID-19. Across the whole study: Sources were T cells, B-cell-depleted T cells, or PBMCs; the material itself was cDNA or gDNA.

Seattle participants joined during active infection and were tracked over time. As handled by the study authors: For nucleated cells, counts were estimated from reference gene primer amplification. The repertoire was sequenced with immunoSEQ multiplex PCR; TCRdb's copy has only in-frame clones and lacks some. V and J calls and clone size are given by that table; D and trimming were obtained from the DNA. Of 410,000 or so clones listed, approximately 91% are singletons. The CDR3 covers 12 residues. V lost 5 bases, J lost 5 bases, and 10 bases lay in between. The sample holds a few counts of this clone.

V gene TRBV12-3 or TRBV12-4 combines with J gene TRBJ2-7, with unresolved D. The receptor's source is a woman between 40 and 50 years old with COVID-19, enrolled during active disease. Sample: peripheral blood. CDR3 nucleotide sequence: TGTGCCAGCAGTATGGGTGGGCACGAGCAGTACTTC. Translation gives CASSMGGHEQYF.